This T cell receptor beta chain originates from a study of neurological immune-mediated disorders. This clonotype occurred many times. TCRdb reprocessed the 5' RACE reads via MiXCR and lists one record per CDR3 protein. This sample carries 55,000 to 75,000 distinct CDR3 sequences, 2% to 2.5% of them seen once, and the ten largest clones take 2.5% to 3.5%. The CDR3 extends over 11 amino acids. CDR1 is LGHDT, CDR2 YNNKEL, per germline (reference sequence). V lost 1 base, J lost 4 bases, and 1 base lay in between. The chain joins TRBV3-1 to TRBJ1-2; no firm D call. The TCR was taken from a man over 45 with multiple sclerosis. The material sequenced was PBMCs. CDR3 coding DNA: TGTGCCAGCAGCCAAGGCTATGGCTACACCTTC. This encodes CASSQGYGYTF.